Below, one T cell receptor (beta chain) is given with its context. What it binds is not known. This entry is derived from a study of T-cell reconstitution after alpha-beta-depleted transplantation in children. The authors prepared the TCRbeta library with unique molecular identifiers. TCRdb ran MiXCR on the PCR reads and lists one entry per CDR3 protein. The sample gives over 45,000 distinct CDR3 sequences, approximately 43% of which show up once; 95% to 98% is in the top ten. Trimming removed 4 bases at V and 2 bases at J, with 8 bases between. The CDR3 loop spans 12 amino acids. The V gene's germline CDR1 is SQVTM and CDR2 ANQGSEA. General observations from the study: Day-60 TCRbeta diversity that was high in some patients was derived from surviving recipient T cells and thymic progenitors. Reportedly, only several hundred clones from non-depleted graft cells drove alpha-beta T-cell counts at about two months. T-cell counts and diversity at one year post-transplant came mainly from newly produced T cells.

The TCR sequence derives from a male patient under 18 who had a stem cell transplant for acute lymphoblastic leukemia, so the T cells may come from the graft donor. The V and J genes are TRBV29-1 and TRBJ1-2; D unclear. Source: PBMCs, mostly from graft donor cells, taken 360 days after TCRalphabeta/CD19-depleted stem cell transplant. CDR3 in DNA: TGCAGCGTTGTAGCAGTCAACTATGGCTACACCTTC. This translates into CSVVAVNYGYTF.